This T cell receptor beta chain was sequenced for a study of response to subunit inactivated influenza vaccine. Findings of the study overall: Authors proposed each seasonal influenza vaccination draws in few new T cells.

In this sample, this clonotype turned up a few times. Its antigen is unknown. TCRdb fed the RT-PCR reads into MiXCR, producing one record per CDR3 protein. The sample has some 850,000 distinct CDR3 sequences, 15% to 20% seen once. This sequence originates from a man aged 45 to 65 who received an inactivated influenza vaccine. This material consisted of PBMCs from blood, taken roughly 5 days after vaccination.

The CDR3 DNA is TGTGCCAGCAGCTTAGGGGGGGTAGGCCCCTACGAGCAGTACTTC. This sequence encodes CASSLGGVGPYEQYF. The chain uses TRBV7-6 and TRBJ2-7; perhaps TRBD2 as D (6 bases). V lost 1 base and J 2 bases, leaving 12 bases between the germline ends. Germline V CDR1 and CDR2: SGHVS, FNYEAQ. The CDR3 spans 15 residues.